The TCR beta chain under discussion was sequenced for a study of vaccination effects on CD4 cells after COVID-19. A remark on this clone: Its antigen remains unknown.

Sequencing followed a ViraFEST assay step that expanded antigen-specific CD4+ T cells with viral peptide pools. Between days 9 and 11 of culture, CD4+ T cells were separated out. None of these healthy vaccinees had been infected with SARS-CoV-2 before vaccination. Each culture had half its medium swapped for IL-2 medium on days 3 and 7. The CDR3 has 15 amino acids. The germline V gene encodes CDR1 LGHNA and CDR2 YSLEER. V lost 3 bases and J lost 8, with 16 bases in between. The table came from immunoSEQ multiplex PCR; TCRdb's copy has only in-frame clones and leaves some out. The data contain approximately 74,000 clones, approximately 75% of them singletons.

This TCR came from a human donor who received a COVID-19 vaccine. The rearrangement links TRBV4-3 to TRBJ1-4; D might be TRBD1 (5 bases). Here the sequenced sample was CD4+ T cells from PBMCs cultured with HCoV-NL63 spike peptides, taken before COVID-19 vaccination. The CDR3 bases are TGCGCCAGCAGCCAGGGCGGAGGGGCAGGGGAAAAACTGTTTTTT. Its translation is CASSQGGGAGEKLFF.